The source of this T cell receptor (beta chain) is a study of identical twins. A single record per CDR3 protein comes from TCRdb applying MiXCR to the 5' RACE reads. This sample yields under 800,000 distinct CDR3 sequences, of which less than 25% are seen a single time; 4.3% belongs to the top ten. The CDR3 has 15 residues. The V gene's germline CDR1 is WNHNN and CDR2 SYGVQD (reference sequence). The trim removed 2 bases at V and 4 bases at J, leaving 5 bases unmatched. The table lists this clonotype with a few counts. These same data were also listed under a study on T cells expressing NK-cell markers. This second study says: Sorted CD3+CD56+NKG2C+, CD3+CD56+NKG2C- and CD3+CD56-NKG2C+ T cells provided the TCR beta repertoires.

The sample comprised PBMCs. This receptor was taken from a woman between 18 and 29 years old in good health. The chain combines TRBV10-1 with TRBJ2-1; 7 nucleotides agree with TRBD2. CDR3 loop: CASSETSAKYNEQFF. The CDR3 region has the DNA TGCGCCAGCAGTGAGACTAGCGCGAAATACAATGAGCAGTTCTTC.